Below, one T cell receptor (beta chain) is given with its context. What it binds is unknown. This sample is part of a study of T cell responses to AZD1222 COVID-19 vaccine. Study conclusions and caveats: Researchers report vaccine-associated CD4 TCRs spanning spike, with dominance at 160-218 and 743-854. Just a handful of people given AZD1222 tested seropositive at baseline. Reports say nearly half of spike-specific TCRs go after unmutated variant regions. Among the donors, most were white British and more were female, and clonal diversity was possibly underestimated.

TCRdb's table, derived via immunoSEQ multiplex PCR, lists solely in-frame clones and lacks some. The profile shows under 130,000 clones, less than 95% of them singletons. This TCR came from an adult in good health. The input for sequencing was peripheral blood, taken on day 0 of AZD1222 vaccination.

Here the CDR3 DNA reads TGTGCCAGCAGTTTAAGGGGAGATACGCAGTATTTT. It codes for CASSLRGDTQYF. This chain connects TRBV27 to TRBJ2-3, with a tentative D call TRBD1 (5 bases). Between the trimmed V and J ends, which lost 2 bases and 5 bases, there was a span of 5 bases. The CDR3 totals 12 residues. Germline CDR1 MNHEY, CDR2 SMNVEV (reference sequence).